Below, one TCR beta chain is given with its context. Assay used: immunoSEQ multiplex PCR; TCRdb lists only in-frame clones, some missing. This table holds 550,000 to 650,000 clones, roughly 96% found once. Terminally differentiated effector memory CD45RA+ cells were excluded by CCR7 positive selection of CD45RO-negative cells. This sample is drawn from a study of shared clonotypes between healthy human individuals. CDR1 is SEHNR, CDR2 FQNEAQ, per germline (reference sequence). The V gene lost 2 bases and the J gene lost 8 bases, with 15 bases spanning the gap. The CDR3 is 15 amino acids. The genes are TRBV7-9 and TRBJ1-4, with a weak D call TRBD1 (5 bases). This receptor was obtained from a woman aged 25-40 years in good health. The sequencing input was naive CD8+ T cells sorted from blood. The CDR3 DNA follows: TGTGCCAGCAGCTTATTCCGGGGAGGGGAAGAAAAACTGTTTTTT. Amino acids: CASSLFRGGEEKLFF. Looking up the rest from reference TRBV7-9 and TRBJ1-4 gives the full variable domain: DTGVSQNPRHKITKRGQNVTFRCDPISEHNRLYWYRQTLGQGPEFLTYFQNEAQLEKSRLLSDRFSAERPKGSFSTLEIQRTEQGDSAMYLCASSLFRGGEEKLFFGSGTQLSVL.